The 15 T cell receptor beta chains below all came from one sample that was sequenced in a study of Tregs in tolerant kidney transplant recipients. Produced via immunoSEQ multiplex PCR; TCRdb's table is partial and in-frame only. The sample has 240,000 or so clones, around 82% seen once. The sequencing sample was made of CD4+ T cells from blood. These receptors all stem from a human donor in good health.

This chain links TRBV7-2 with TRBJ1-6; D is unclear. Germline values: CDR1 SGHTA, CDR2 FQGNSA. This CDR3 has 12 amino acids. The ends were cut back, 5 bases at V and 7 bases at J, with 6 bases in the middle. The CDR3 loop is CASSQMNSPLHF. CDR3 coding DNA: TGTGCCAGCAGCCAAATGAATTCACCCCTCCACTTT.

The chain links TRBV27 to TRBJ1-2; the D gene is possibly TRBD1 (6 bases). Germline loops: CDR1 MNHEY, CDR2 SMNVEV (reference sequence). Trimming left V 9 bases short and J 7 bases short, with 15 bases between. The length of the CDR3 is 12 residues. In DNA, the CDR3 is TGTGCCAGTCGCCAGGGGCGGAGTGGCTACACCTTC. Its translation is CASRQGRSGYTF.

V and J are TRBV2 and TRBJ1-5, with 7 bases lining up with TRBD1. The CDR3 runs 17 residues. The V and J ends lost 5 bases and 0 bases, in that order; junction bases with no gene match: 10. Germline lookup yields CDR1 SNHLY and CDR2 FYNNEI. The CDR3 loop is CASSTWDSSYSNQPQHF. The CDR3 nucleotides are TGTGCCAGCAGTACCTGGGACAGCTCCTATAGCAATCAGCCCCAGCATTTT.

In DNA form, the CDR3 reads TGTGCCAGCAGCTTGATGGCGTATGGCTACACCTTC. It translates to CASSLMAYGYTF. J is TRBJ1-2 and V is TRBV5-6, with D unresolved. Per the germline V gene, CDR1 is SGHDT and CDR2 is YYEEEE. Trimming stripped 1 base from V and 5 bases from J, with 6 bases between. CDR3 size: 12 residues.

This chain joins TRBV6-1 and TRBJ2-1, with D possibly TRBD2 on 5 matching bases. V was trimmed by 5 bases and J by 10 bases, leaving 9 bases between them. Germline V CDR1 and CDR2: MNHNS, SASEGT. The CDR3 totals 11 residues. CDR3 sequence (DNA): TGTGCCAGCAGTTGGACTTGGGAGCAGTTCTTC. Residues: CASSWTWEQFF.

This chain links TRBV13 with TRBJ2-3; 7 bases are a match to TRBD2. Unmatched junction bases numbered 3, after V lost 1 base and J lost 8 bases. Germline V CDR1 and CDR2: PRHDT, FYEKMQ (reference sequence). The CDR3 has 13 residues. The CDR3 sequence is CASSLAPGGTQYF. DNA for the CDR3: TGTGCCAGCAGCTTAGCGCCGGGGGGTACGCAGTATTTT.

The rearrangement uses TRBV5-8 and TRBJ2-5; a possible D gene is TRBD1 (5 bases). Germline V gene data show CDR1 as SGHTS and CDR2 as YDEGEE. Trimming shortened V by 0 bases and J by 0 bases, and 6 bases separated the two germline ends. The CDR3 consists of 14 residues. CDR3 bases: TGTGCCAGCAGCTTGGGCAGGGACCAAGAGACCCAGTACTTC. This translates into CASSLGRDQETQYF.

This chain uses TRBV5-1 with TRBJ2-3; 8 bases match TRBD2. The J segment lost 0 bases and the V segment lost 4 bases, leaving 10 bases of the junction unmatched. Germline V CDR1 and CDR2: SGHRS, YFSETQ. This CDR3 has 17 amino acids. In DNA form, the CDR3 reads TGCGCCAGCAGCGTCCCTACTGGACTAGCTAGCACAGATACGCAGTATTTT. Translation gives CASSVPTGLASTDTQYF.

The chain is built from TRBV1 and TRBJ2-1; the table's D call TRBD2 went unverified against the DNA. TRBV1 is a pseudogene segment. The CDR3 loop spans 19 amino acids. The CDR3 is CTSSQDRRGGRGRNNEQFF. The CDR3 coding sequence is TGCACCAGCAGCCAAGACAGGAGGGGCGGGCGGGGACGCAACAATGAGCAGTTCTTC.

V gene TRBV27 combines with J gene TRBJ1-3; D possibly corresponds to TRBD1 (5 bases). The CDR3 runs 14 residues. Trimming pared 2 bases from V and 2 bases from J, leaving 7 bases between. Germline V gene lookup returns CDR1 MNHEY and CDR2 SMNVEV (reference sequence). In DNA, the CDR3 is TGTGCCAGCAGTTTAGCAGGGACTGGAAACACCATATATTTT. Translating it yields CASSLAGTGNTIYF.

The chain carries TRBV13 and TRBJ1-2; D might be TRBD1 (5 bases). The germline CDR1 and CDR2 sequences are PRHDT and FYEKMQ (reference sequence). Trimming stripped 5 bases from V and 5 bases from J, with 9 bases between. This CDR3 region has 12 residues. The CDR3 DNA reads TGTGCCAGCAGCCTCAGGGAATATGGCTACACCTTC. Translated, it gives CASSLREYGYTF.

The genes are TRBV18 and TRBJ2-3; D remains ambiguous. V was shortened by 1 base and J by 1 base, with 12 bases between the two germline ends. Germline V lookup: CDR1 KGHSH, CDR2 LQKENI. CDR3 length: 16 amino acids. CDR3 in amino acids: CASSPQFGRRTDTQYF. The CDR3 region has the DNA TGTGCCAGCTCACCACAATTCGGGCGGCGCACAGATACGCAGTATTTT.

The rearrangement uses TRBV5-1 and TRBJ1-4, with D possibly being TRBD1 (5 bases). This CDR3 spans 14 amino acids. The germline CDR1 and CDR2 sequences are SGHRS and YFSETQ. With 4 bases removed from V and 4 bases from J, the gap between germline ends came to 11 bases. The CDR3 DNA reads TGCGCCAGCAGCGCCGACAGAAATAATGAAAAACTGTTTTTT. The encoded protein is CASSADRNNEKLFF.

The J gene is TRBJ1-3, the V gene TRBV7-8; 9 bases are shared with TRBD1. The J segment lost 14 bases and the V segment lost 5 bases, leaving 13 bases of the junction unmatched. Per the germline V gene, CDR1 is SGHVS and CDR2 is FQNEAQ. The CDR3 consists of 14 residues. This CDR3 is CASSVDRGSPVLYF. CDR3 sequence (DNA): TGTGCCAGCAGCGTTGACAGGGGGTCTCCCGTCCTATATTTT.

V usage is TRBV19 and J usage is TRBJ1-1; tentative D call: TRBD1 (5 bases). CDR1 and CDR2 from the germline V gene are LNHDA and SQIVND (reference sequence). The CDR3 has 12 amino acids. The V end lost 6 bases, the J end lost 5 bases, and 10 bases lay between the germline ends. The CDR3 loop is CASRMGGTEAFF. The CDR3 bases are TGTGCCAGTAGGATGGGGGGGACTGAAGCTTTCTTT. Supplemented by reference TRBV19 and TRBJ1-1, the full variable domain reads DGGITQSPKYLFRKEGQNVTLSCEQNLNHDAMYWYRQDPGQGLRLIYYSQIVNDFQKGDIAEGYSVSREKKESFPLTVTSAQKNPTAFYLCASRMGGTEAFFGQGTRLTVV.